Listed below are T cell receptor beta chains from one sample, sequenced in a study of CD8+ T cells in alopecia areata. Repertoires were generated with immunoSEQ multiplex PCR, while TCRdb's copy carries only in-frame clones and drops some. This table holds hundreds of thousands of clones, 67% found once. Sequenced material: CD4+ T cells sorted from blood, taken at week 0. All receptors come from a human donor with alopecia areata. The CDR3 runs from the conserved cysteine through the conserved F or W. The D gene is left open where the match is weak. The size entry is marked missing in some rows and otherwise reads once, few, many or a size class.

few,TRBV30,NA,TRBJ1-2,TGTGCCTGGAGAGGGGACAACTATGGCTACACCTTC,CAWRGDNYGYTF
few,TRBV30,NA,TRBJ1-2,TGTGCCTGGAACAGAGCCTATGGCTACACCTTC,CAWNRAYGYTF
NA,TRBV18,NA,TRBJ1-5,TGTGCCAGCTCGCAAGGGCCGGCGGGGAATCAGCCCCAGCATTTT,CASSQGPAGNQPQHF
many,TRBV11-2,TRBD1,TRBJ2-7,TGTGCCAGCAGCCCGAGGGGGCTGGGGGAGCAGTACTTC,CASSPRGLGEQYF
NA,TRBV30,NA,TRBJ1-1,TGTGCCTGGGGCGCGGGGATGAACACTGAAGCTTTCTTT,CAWGAGMNTEAFF
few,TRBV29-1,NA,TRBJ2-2,TGCAGCGTTGTAGCCAAGACCGGGGAGCTGTTTTTT,CSVVAKTGELFF
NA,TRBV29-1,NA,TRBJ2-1,TGCAGCGGGGAAGACGTAAACAATGAGCAGTTCTTC,CSGEDVNNEQFF
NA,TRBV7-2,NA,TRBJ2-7,TGTGCCAGCAGCTCCCTTCCCCCCTACGAGCAGTACTTC,CASSSLPPYEQYF
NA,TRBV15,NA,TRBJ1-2,TGTGCCACCAGCAGAGATTATACACCCTATGGCTACACCTTC,CATSRDYTPYGYTF
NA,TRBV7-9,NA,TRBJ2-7,TGTGCCAGCAGCCACCCGGGGGCGGCTAACTACGAGCAGTACTTC,CASSHPGAANYEQYF
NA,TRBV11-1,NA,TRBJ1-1,TGTGCCAGCAGCTCTTACCGGGTTACAGAAGCTGAAGCTTTCTTT,CASSSYRVTEAEAFF
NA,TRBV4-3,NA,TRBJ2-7,TGCGCCAGCAGTCCGGCGGCGGGGGCGCTCCGCTACGAGCAGTACTTC,CASSPAAGALRYEQYF
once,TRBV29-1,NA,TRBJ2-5,TGCAGCGTTCTACAGGGTTGGGAGACCCAGTACTTC,CSVLQGWETQYF
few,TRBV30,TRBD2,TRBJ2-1,TGTGCCTGGAGTGCCGCCGGGACTAGAGGGAATGAGCAGTTCTTC,CAWSAAGTRGNEQFF
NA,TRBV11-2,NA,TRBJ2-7,TGTGCCAGCAGCTTAGATCGGGGCGAGCAGTACTTC,CASSLDRGEQYF
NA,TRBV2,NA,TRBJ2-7,TGTGCCAGCAGCGGAGGGGACTACGAGCAGTACTTC,CASSGGDYEQYF
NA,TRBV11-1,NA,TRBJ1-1,TGTGCCAGCAGCCGACATGGGGATGAAGCTTTCTTT,CASSRHGDEAFF
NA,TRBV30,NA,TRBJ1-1,TGTGCCTGGAGTGCGGGACGGCTGAACACTGAAGCTTTCTTT,CAWSAGRLNTEAFF
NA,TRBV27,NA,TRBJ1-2,TGTGCCAGCAGTTTCACAGCTAAGTATGGCTACACCTTC,CASSFTAKYGYTF
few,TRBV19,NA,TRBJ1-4,TGTGCCAGTAGTATCCTCACCAGGGTTGGGGAAAAACTGTTTTTT,CASSILTRVGEKLFF
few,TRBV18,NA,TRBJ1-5,TGTGCCAGCTCACTAGGTCCTGATCAGCCCCAGCATTTT,CASSLGPDQPQHF
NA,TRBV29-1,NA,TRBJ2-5,TGCAGCGTCGCGTTAACTCCAAGGACTGGGGAGACCCAGTACTTC,CSVALTPRTGETQYF
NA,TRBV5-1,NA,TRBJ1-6,TGCGCCAGCAGCTTGGGCCTGGGGAATTCACCCCTCCACTTT,CASSLGLGNSPLHF
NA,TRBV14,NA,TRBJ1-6,TGTGCCAGCAGCCAAGATAAGTTATGGTCACCCCTCCACTTT,CASSQDKLWSPLHF
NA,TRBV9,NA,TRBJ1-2,TGTGCCAGCAGCGTAGCTACCTGGGCTGGGTATGGCTACACCTTC,CASSVATWAGYGYTF
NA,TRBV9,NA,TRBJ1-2,TGTGCCAGCAGCGATACAGCCGGCTATGGCTACACCTTC,CASSDTAGYGYTF
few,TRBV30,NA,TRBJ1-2,TGTGCCTGGAGTGTTTTGTCCGGCTACACCTTC,CAWSVLSGYTF
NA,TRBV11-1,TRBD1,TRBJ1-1,TGTGCCAGCAGCTTAGCAGGGGGCGGCACTGAAGCTTTCTTT,CASSLAGGGTEAFF
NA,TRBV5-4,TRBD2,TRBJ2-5,TGTGCCAGCAGCCCCCGAAGCGGGGGGGGAGAGACCCAGTACTTC,CASSPRSGGGETQYF
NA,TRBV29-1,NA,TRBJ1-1,TGCAGCGCCCGGGCCGGAGGCAACACTGAAGCTTTCTTT,CSARAGGNTEAFF
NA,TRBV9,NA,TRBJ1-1,TGTGCCAGCAGCGCTGACGCGAACACTGAAGCTTTCTTT,CASSADANTEAFF
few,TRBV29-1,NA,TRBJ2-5,TGCAGCGCTGGGGAGAGAGAGACCCAGTACTTC,CSAGERETQYF
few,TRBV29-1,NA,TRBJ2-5,TGCAGCGTTGTAGCGCAAGAGACCCAGTACTTC,CSVVAQETQYF
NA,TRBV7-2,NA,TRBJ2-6,TGTGCCAGCAGCCCCCGGACGGAAGGGGCCAACGTCCTGACTTTC,CASSPRTEGANVLTF
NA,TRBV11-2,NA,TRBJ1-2,TGTGCCAGCAGCTTAGAGTCCCAATCGGGCTACACCTTC,CASSLESQSGYTF
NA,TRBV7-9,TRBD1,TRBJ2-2,TGTGCCAGCACCGTTCCCCAGACAGGGCTGACCGGGGAGCTGTTTTTT,CASTVPQTGLTGELFF
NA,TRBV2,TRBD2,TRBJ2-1,TGTGCCAGCACCCAGGGAAGCGGGGGACTCTCCTACAATGAGCAGTTCTTC,CASTQGSGGLSYNEQFF
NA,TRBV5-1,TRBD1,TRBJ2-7,TGCGCCAGCAGCTCACAGGGGATGAAGTACGAGCAGTACTTC,CASSSQGMKYEQYF
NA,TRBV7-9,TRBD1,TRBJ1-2,TGTGCCAGCAGCTTAGACCCCACCAGGGGGCGAAGCTATGGCTACACCTTC,CASSLDPTRGRSYGYTF
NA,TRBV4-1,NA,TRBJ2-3,TGCGCCAGCTCCTCAAGGGATACGCAGTATTTT,CASSSRDTQYF
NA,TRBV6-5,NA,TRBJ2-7,TGTGCCAGCAGTTACTCGGGCAGCTACGAGCAGTACTTC,CASSYSGSYEQYF
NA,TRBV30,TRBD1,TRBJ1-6,TGTGCCTGGGGACAGGGCTCCTATAATTCACCCCTCCACTTT,CAWGQGSYNSPLHF
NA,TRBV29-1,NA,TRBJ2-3,TGCAGCGGGTGGGGAGATACGCAGTATTTT,CSGWGDTQYF
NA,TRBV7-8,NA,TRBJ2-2,TGTGCCAGCAGCTTAGTCAGGGTTGGGGAGCTGTTTTTT,CASSLVRVGELFF
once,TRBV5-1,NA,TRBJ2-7,TGCGCCAGCAGCCGGCGAGATTCCTACGAGCAGTACTTC,CASSRRDSYEQYF
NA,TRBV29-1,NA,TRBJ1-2,TGCAGCGTTGCCCCGGGTTGGGGCTACACCTTC,CSVAPGWGYTF
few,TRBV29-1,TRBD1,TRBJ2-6,TGCAGCGCTAGACAGGGAACTGGGGCCAACGTCCTGACTTTC,CSARQGTGANVLTF
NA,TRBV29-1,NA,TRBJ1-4,TGCAGCGTTGAGCGGCAGGGGAGCGAAAAACTGTTTTTT,CSVERQGSEKLFF
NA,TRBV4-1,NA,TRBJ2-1,TGCGCCAGCAGCCGCGGATTTGACGGGGGATACAATGAGCAGTTCTTC,CASSRGFDGGYNEQFF
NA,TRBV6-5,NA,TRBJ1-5,TGTGCCAGCAGTTACTCGAGGGGAAATCAGCCCCAGCATTTT,CASSYSRGNQPQHF
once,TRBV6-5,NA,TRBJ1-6,TGTGCCAGCATTGACAGGCCAAATTCACCCCTCCACTTT,CASIDRPNSPLHF